What follows describes a single T cell receptor beta chain. This entry comes from a study of identical twins. J gave up 4 bases and V 3 bases, and 15 bases lay outside the gene matches. CDR3 length: 18 amino acids. Each CDR3 protein gets one entry after TCRdb re-called the 5' RACE reads with MiXCR. In the table there are about 720,000 distinct CDR3 sequences, about 20% of which are singletons. The sample was also reused in another study, on T cells expressing NK-cell markers.

The sequenced sample was PBMCs. The sequence derives from a woman aged 18-35 years in good health. The V call is TRBV12-3 or TRBV12-4, the J call TRBJ2-7; 10 nucleotides align to TRBD1. This chain's CDR3 is CASSFVTPGTGDRYEQYF. DNA for the CDR3: TGTGCCAGCAGTTTCGTGACCCCCGGGACAGGGGATCGGTACGAGCAGTACTTC.